These T cell receptor beta chains were read from a single sample in a study of blood T cell repertoires in COVID-19. Profiling relied on immunoSEQ multiplex PCR, and the TCRdb table lists in-frame clones only, not all of them. The data hold a few hundred thousand clones, with roughly 88% observed a single time. Material for sequencing was peripheral blood. Every receptor here comes from a woman aged 25-40 years with COVID-19, enrolled during active disease. Both conserved end residues are part of each CDR3. The D gene is left open where the match is weak. Expanded clones are given a class, and other clones once, few, many or no size at all.

TRBV9	.	.	TRBJ1-5	CASSQIPNQPQHF	TGTGCCAGCAGCCAAATCCCCAATCAGCCCCAGCATTTT
TRBV19	.	TRBD2	TRBJ2-7	CASSKLAGVVQQYF	TGTGCCAGTAGTAAACTAGCGGGAGTCGTTCAGCAGTACTTC
TRBV3-1/TRBV3-2	.	.	TRBJ1-4	CASSGGSNEKLFF	TGTGCCAGCAGTGGTGGCTCTAATGAAAAACTGTTTTTT
TRBV6-5	once	TRBD2	TRBJ2-3	CASTIPTSSTDTQYF	TGTGCCAGCACCATCCCGACTAGCAGCACAGATACGCAGTATTTT
TRBV2	.	TRBD2	TRBJ2-7	CASRLAGGSSYEQYF	TGTGCCAGCAGGCTAGCGGGAGGCTCCTCCTACGAGCAGTACTTC
TRBV19	.	.	TRBJ2-7	CASSMVDSSYEQYF	TGTGCCAGTAGTATGGTCGACAGCTCCTACGAGCAGTACTTC
TRBV2	.	.	TRBJ1-1	CASSEEGWTEAFF	TGTGCCAGCAGTGAGGAGGGGTGGACTGAAGCTTTCTTT
TRBV11-2	.	TRBD2	TRBJ2-1	CASSISGGSAYNEQFF	TGTGCCAGCAGCATCAGCGGCGGGAGCGCATACAATGAGCAGTTCTTC
TRBV19	.	TRBD1	TRBJ1-6	CASSSQPDRRSPLHF	TGTGCCAGTAGTTCCCAGCCGGACAGGCGATCACCCCTCCACTTT
TRBV5-1	.	TRBD1	TRBJ1-1	CASSLDRGLSTEAFF	TGCGCCAGCAGCTTGGACAGGGGGTTGAGCACTGAAGCTTTCTTT
TRBV6-6	.	TRBD1	TRBJ1-5	CASSLVRGPEQPQHF	TGTGCCAGCAGCCTGGTGAGGGGGCCGGAGCAGCCCCAGCATTTT
TRBV19	.	TRBD1	TRBJ1-1	CASRPDRINTEAFF	TGTGCCAGTAGGCCGGACAGGATTAACACTGAAGCTTTCTTT
TRBV4-1	.	TRBD2	TRBJ2-3	CASSQYSGLADPTDTQYF	TGCGCCAGCAGCCAATACTCGGGACTAGCGGACCCCACAGATACGCAGTATTTT
TRBV27	.	TRBD2	TRBJ2-5	CASSLILAGPQETQYF	TGTGCCAGCAGTTTAATACTAGCGGGACCCCAAGAGACCCAGTACTTC
TRBV5-6	.	.	TRBJ2-7	CASSTSAGPLYEQYF	TGTGCCAGCAGCACGTCGGCAGGGCCCCTCTACGAGCAGTACTTC
TRBV18	.	TRBD1	TRBJ1-1	CASSPLQGDTEAFF	TGTGCCAGCTCACCACTACAGGGGGATACTGAAGCTTTCTTT
TRBV30	once	.	TRBJ1-5	CAWSVRAGNQPQHF	TGTGCCTGGTCGGTAAGGGCAGGGAATCAGCCCCAGCATTTT
TRBV3-1/TRBV3-2	few	.	TRBJ1-5	CASSQDFNQPQHF	TGTGCCAGCAGCCAAGACTTCAATCAGCCCCAGCATTTT
TRBV19	.	TRBD2	TRBJ2-1	CASSIEGAGGSEQFF	TGTGCCAGTAGTATAGAGGGGGCGGGAGGGAGTGAGCAGTTCTTC
TRBV7-9	.	.	TRBJ1-1	CASSLEGEGITEAFF	TGTGCCAGCAGCTTAGAAGGAGAGGGCATCACTGAAGCTTTCTTT
TRBV25-1	.	TRBD2	TRBJ2-3	CASSGGTSKLNTQYF	TGTGCCAGCAGTGGAGGGACTAGTAAACTTAATACGCAGTATTTT
TRBV11-2	once	.	TRBJ1-3	CASSILDSSGNTIYF	TGTGCCAGCAGCATCCTGGACAGCTCTGGAAACACCATATATTTT
TRBV30	.	.	TRBJ1-2	CAWSVQRDRGYTF	TGTGCCTGGAGTGTACAACGAGACAGGGGCTACACCTTC
TRBV28	.	.	TRBJ1-1	CASSLPRGLNTEAFF	TGTGCCAGCAGTCTCCCCAGGGGATTGAACACTGAAGCTTTCTTT
TRBV10-3	.	.	TRBJ2-3	CAISESGGSTDTQYF	TGTGCCATCAGTGAGTCTGGCGGGAGCACAGATACGCAGTATTTT
TRBV18	once	TRBD1	TRBJ1-1	CASSPWDSTDEAFF	TGTGCCAGCTCACCTTGGGACAGTACAGATGAAGCTTTCTTT
TRBV7-9	.	.	TRBJ1-2	CASSLVEDSTYGYTF	TGTGCCAGCAGCTTAGTTGAGGACAGTACCTATGGCTACACCTTC
TRBV12-5	few	.	TRBJ1-3	CAIAGRAGNTIYF	TGTGCTATAGCCGGCCGGGCTGGAAACACCATATATTTT